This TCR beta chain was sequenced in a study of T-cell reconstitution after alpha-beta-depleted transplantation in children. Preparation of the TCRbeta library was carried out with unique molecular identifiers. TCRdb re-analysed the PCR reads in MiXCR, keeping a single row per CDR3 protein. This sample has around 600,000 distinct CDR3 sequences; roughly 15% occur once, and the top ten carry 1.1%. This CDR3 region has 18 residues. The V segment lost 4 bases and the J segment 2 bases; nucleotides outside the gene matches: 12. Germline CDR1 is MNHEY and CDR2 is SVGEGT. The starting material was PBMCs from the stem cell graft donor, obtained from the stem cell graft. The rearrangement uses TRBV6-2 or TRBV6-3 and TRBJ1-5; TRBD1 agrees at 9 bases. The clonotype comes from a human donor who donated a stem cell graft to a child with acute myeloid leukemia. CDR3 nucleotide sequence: TGTGCCAGCAGTTTCTCCACCCGGGGACAGGGACGCAATCAGCCCCAGCATTTT. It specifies CASSFSTRGQGRNQPQHF.